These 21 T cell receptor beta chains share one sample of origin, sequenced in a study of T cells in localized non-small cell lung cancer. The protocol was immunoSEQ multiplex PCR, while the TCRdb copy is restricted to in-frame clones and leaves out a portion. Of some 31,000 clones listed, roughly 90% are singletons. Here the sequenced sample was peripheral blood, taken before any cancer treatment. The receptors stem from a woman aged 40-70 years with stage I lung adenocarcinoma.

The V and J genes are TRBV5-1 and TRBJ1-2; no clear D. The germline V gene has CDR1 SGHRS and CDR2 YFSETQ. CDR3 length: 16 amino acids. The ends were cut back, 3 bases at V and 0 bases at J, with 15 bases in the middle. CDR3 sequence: CASSSGFYDPNYGYTF. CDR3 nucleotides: TGCGCCAGCAGCTCTGGATTCTACGATCCTAACTATGGCTACACCTTC.

CDR3 bases: TGTGCCAGCAGCCGGCGGGACAGGGGAAAACCCTACGAGCAGTACTTC. Translation: CASSRRDRGKPYEQYF. The V call is TRBV7-9, the J call TRBJ2-7; 10 bases are shared with TRBD1. CDR1 and CDR2 (germline): SEHNR, FQNEAQ (reference sequence). CDR3 length: 16 amino acids. Trimming removed 5 bases from V and 2 bases from J; junction bases left unmatched: 9. Full variable domain (missing parts from reference TRBV7-9 and TRBJ2-7): DTGVSQNPRHKITKRGQNVTFRCDPISEHNRLYWYRQTLGQGPEFLTYFQNEAQLEKSRLLSDRFSAERPKGSFSTLEIQRTEQGDSAMYLCASSRRDRGKPYEQYFGPGTRLTVT.

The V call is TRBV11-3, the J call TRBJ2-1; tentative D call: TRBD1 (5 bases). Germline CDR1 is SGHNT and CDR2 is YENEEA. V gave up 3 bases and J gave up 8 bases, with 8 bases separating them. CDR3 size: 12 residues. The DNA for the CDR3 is TGTGCCAGCAGCTTTCAAGGGGATGAGCAGTTCTTC. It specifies CASSFQGDEQFF.

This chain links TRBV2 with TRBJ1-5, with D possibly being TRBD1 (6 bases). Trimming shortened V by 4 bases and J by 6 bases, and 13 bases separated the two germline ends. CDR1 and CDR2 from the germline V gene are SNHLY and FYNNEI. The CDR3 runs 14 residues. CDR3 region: CASSVEQGFQPQHF. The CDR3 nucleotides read TGTGCCAGCAGTGTAGAACAGGGCTTTCAGCCCCAGCATTTT.

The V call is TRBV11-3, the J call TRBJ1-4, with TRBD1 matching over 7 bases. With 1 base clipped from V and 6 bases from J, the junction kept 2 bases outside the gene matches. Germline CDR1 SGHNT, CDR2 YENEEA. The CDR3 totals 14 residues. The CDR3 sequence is CASSLGQGDEKLFF. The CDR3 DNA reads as TGTGCCAGCAGCTTAGGACAGGGCGATGAAAAACTGTTTTTT.

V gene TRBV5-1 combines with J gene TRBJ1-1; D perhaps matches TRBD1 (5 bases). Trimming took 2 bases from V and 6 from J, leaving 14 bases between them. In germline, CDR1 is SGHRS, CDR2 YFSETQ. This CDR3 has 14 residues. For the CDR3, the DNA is TGCGCCAGCAGCTTTGGAGGGGTAGCTTCTGAAGCTTTCTTT. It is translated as CASSFGGVASEAFF.

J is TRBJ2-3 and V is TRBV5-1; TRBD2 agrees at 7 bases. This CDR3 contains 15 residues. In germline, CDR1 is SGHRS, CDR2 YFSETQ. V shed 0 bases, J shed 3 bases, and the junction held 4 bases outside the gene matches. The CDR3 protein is CASSLAGTTTDTQYF. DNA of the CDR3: TGCGCCAGCAGCTTGGCCGGGACTACAACAGATACGCAGTATTTT.

The CDR3 is CASSSGLSYNEQFF. CDR3 DNA: TGTGCCAGCAGCTCGGGACTGTCCTACAATGAGCAGTTCTTC. The V and J genes are TRBV9 and TRBJ2-1, with D possibly TRBD2 on 6 matching bases. Germline V gene lookup returns CDR1 SGDLS and CDR2 YYNGEE. There are 14 residues in the CDR3. V dropped 4 bases and J dropped 1 base, with 9 bases sitting between them.

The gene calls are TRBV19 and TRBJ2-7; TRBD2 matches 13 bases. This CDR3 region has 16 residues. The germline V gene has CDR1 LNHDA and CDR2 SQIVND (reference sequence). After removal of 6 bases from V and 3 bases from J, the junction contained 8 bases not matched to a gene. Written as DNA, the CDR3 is TGTGCCAGTAGCAACGGACTAGCGGGGGCGGGCTACGAGCAGTACTTC. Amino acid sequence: CASSNGLAGAGYEQYF.

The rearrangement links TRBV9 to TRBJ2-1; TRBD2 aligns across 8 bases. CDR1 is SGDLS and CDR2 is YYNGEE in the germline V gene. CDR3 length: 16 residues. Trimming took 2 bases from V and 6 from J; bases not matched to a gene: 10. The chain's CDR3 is CASSVGSGASRNEQFF. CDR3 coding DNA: TGTGCCAGCAGCGTCGGTAGCGGGGCCTCGCGCAATGAGCAGTTCTTC.

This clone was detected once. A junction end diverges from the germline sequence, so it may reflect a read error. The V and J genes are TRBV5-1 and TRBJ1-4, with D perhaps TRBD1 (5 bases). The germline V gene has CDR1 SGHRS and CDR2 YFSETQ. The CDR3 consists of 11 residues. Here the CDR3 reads CASRGVDSAGF. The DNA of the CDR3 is TGCGCCAGCCGGGGGGTAGACAGCGCAGGTTTT.

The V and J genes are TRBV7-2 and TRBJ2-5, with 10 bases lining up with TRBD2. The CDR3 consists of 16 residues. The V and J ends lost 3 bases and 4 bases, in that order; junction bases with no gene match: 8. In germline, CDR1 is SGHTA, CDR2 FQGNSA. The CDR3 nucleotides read TGTGCCAGCAGCTTTCTAGCGGGGGCTTTGACAGAGACCCAGTACTTC. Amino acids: CASSFLAGALTETQYF.

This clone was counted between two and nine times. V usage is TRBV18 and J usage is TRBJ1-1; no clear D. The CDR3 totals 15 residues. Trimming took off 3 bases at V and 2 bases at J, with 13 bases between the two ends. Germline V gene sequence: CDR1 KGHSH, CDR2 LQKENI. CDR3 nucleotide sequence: TGTGCCAGCTCACCCGCGGAGGGAGTAAACACTGAAGCTTTCTTT. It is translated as CASSPAEGVNTEAFF.

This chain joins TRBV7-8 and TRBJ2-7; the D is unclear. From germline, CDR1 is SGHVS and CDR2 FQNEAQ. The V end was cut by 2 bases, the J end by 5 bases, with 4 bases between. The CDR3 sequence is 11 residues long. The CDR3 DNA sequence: TGTGCCAGCAGCTTATCTGACGAGCAGTACTTC. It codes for CASSLSDEQYF.

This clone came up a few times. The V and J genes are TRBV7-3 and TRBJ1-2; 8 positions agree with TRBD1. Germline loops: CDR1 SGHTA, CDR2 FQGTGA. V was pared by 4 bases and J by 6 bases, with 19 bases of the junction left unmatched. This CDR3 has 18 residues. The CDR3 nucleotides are TGTGCCAGCAGCTCGCCAGGGGGCGCCCCCTTCCAAGGTAATGGCTACACCTTC. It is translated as CASSSPGGAPFQGNGYTF.

CDR3 DNA: TGTGCCAGCAGAGGTGACACAGATACGCAGTATTTT. The encoded protein is CASRGDTDTQYF. The chain employs TRBV2 and TRBJ2-3, with unresolved D. V was trimmed by 6 bases and J by 2 bases, leaving 6 bases between them. The germline V gene has CDR1 SNHLY and CDR2 FYNNEI. The CDR3 spans 12 residues.

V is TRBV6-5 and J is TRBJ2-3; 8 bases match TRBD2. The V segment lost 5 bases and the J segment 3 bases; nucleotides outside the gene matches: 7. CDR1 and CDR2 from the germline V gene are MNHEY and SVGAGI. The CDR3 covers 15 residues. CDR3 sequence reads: CASSLYGGATDTQYF. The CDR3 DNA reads TGTGCCAGCAGTCTCTACGGGGGGGCGACAGATACGCAGTATTTT.

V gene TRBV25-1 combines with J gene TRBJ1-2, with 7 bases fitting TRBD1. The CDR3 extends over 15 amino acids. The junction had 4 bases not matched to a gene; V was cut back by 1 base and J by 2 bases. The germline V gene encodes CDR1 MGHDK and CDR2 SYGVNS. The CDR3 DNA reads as TGTGCCAGCAGTGAATGGCAGGGACAGAACTATGGCTACACCTTC. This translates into CASSEWQGQNYGYTF.

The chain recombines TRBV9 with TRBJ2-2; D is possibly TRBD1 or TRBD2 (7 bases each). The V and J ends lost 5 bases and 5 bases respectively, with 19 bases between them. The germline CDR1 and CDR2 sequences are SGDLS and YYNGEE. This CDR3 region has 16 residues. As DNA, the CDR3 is TGTGCCAGCAGTACAGCGGGGACAGATTCTACCGGGGAGCTGTTTTTT. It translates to CASSTAGTDSTGELFF. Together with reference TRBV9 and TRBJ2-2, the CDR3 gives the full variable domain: DSGVTQTPKHLITATGQRVTLRCSPRSGDLSVYWYQQSLDQGLQFLIQYYNGEERAKGNILERFSAQQFPDLHSELNLSSLELGDSALYFCASSTAGTDSTGELFFGEGSRLTVL.

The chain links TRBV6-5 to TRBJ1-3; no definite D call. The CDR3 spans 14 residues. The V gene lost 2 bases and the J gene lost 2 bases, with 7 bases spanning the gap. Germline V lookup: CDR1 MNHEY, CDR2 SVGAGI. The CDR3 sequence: CASSYGVTGNTIYF. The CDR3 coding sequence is TGTGCCAGCAGTTACGGGGTCACTGGAAACACCATATATTTT.

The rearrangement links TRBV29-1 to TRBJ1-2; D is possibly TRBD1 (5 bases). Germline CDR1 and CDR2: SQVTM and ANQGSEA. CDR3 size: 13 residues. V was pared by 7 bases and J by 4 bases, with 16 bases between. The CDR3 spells CSAEWGWAYGYTF. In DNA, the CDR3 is TGCAGCGCCGAATGGGGGTGGGCCTATGGCTACACCTTC.